The 28 T cell receptor beta chains reported below all come from one sample, sequenced in a study of shared clonotypes between healthy human individuals. The table came from immunoSEQ multiplex PCR; TCRdb's copy has only in-frame clones and leaves some out. The repertoire holds roughly 320,000 clones, with 80% to 90% as singletons. The sequenced material came from memory CD8+ T cells sorted from blood. Subset indicated: CD45RO+ cells pooled with CCR7-negative TemRA cells. These receptors were collected from a man in his late teens or twenties in good health.

The count of this clone is one. The CDR3 loop is CATSTSGGMGEQYF. The CDR3 region has the DNA TGTGCCACCAGCACCTCGGGCGGGATGGGAGAGCAGTACTTC. This chain joins TRBV15 and TRBJ2-7; possibly TRBD2 for D (6 bases). Germline V gives CDR1 LNHNV, CDR2 YYDKDF (reference sequence). The CDR3 runs 14 residues. V lost 4 bases and J lost 7, with 17 bases in between.

Regarding this clone: In the same sample, other DNA sequences code for this CDR3. V and J are TRBV9 and TRBJ2-7; either TRBD1 or TRBD2 may supply D (5 bases each). There are 14 residues in the CDR3. Trimming stripped 0 bases from V and 0 bases from J, with 7 bases between. CDR1 SGDLS and CDR2 YYNGEE come from the germline V gene. For the CDR3, the DNA is TGTGCCAGCAGCGTAGGGGGGAGCTCCTACGAGCAGTACTTC. It specifies CASSVGGSSYEQYF.

As regards this clone: Within the sample, other DNA sequences also encode this same CDR3. The chain couples TRBV6-1 to TRBJ2-7; D is unclear. Germline-derived CDR1 and CDR2 are MNHNS and SASEGT. Deletions cut 3 bases from V and 1 base from J, with 10 bases between. This CDR3 contains 14 residues. CDR3 loop: CASSDLGGSYEQYF. The CDR3 bases are TGTGCCAGCAGTGATTTAGGCGGTTCCTACGAGCAGTACTTC.

The J gene is TRBJ1-1, the V gene TRBV7-9, with 7 nucleotides matching TRBD1. With 0 bases clipped from V and 2 bases from J, the junction kept 3 bases outside the gene matches. CDR1 and CDR2 from the germline V gene are SEHNR and FQNEAQ (reference sequence). CDR3 size: 15 residues. CDR3 in amino acids: CASSLAGTANTEAFF. The DNA of the CDR3 is TGTGCCAGCAGCTTAGCAGGGACAGCAAACACTGAAGCTTTCTTT.

This chain connects TRBV19 to TRBJ2-7; 8 positions agree with TRBD1. CDR1 and CDR2 (germline): LNHDA, SQIVND (reference sequence). This CDR3 is 15 amino acids long. Trimming at V came to 5 bases and at J to 0 bases, leaving 6 bases not matched to a gene. The CDR3 region has the DNA TGTGCCAGTAGTCCCGGGACAGGAAGCTCCTACGAGCAGTACTTC. It codes for CASSPGTGSSYEQYF.

The rearrangement joins TRBV9 to TRBJ1-1, with D possibly matching TRBD1 (5 bases). Germline CDR1 SGDLS, CDR2 YYNGEE. Trimming pared 4 bases from V and 6 bases from J, leaving 13 bases between. This CDR3 is 13 amino acids long. In DNA form, the CDR3 reads TGTGCCAGCAGCCCCCGGGGGGGACCTGAAGCTTTCTTT. It translates to CASSPRGGPEAFF.

J is TRBJ2-1 and V is TRBV7-9; 10 positions agree with TRBD1. With V trimmed by 8 bases and J by 5 bases, 3 bases remained unmatched. Germline CDR1 SEHNR, CDR2 FQNEAQ (reference sequence). This CDR3 region has 13 residues. This chain's CDR3 is CASFGQGDNEQFF. DNA for the CDR3: TGTGCCAGCTTCGGACAGGGGGACAATGAGCAGTTCTTC.

The chain uses TRBV19 and TRBJ2-7; 8 bases are shared with TRBD1. The V and J ends lost 6 bases and 3 bases, in that order; junction bases with no gene match: 7. The CDR3 is 14 residues long. Looked up from germline, CDR1 is LNHDA and CDR2 is SQIVND (reference sequence). CDR3 coding DNA: TGTGCCAGTAGCGCGGGACAGGCCTACTACGAGCAGTACTTC. Translated, it gives CASSAGQAYYEQYF.

This rearrangement joins TRBV4-1 to TRBJ2-1; 11 bases map to TRBD2. V was clipped by 2 bases and J by 6 bases; unmatched bases: 3. The CDR3 is made up of 15 amino acids. CDR1 and CDR2 (germline): MGHRA, YSYEKL. The CDR3 coding sequence is TGCGCCAGCAGCCAACTAGCGGGGGGCTCCAATGAGCAGTTCTTC. Its protein is CASSQLAGGSNEQFF.

This rearrangement joins TRBV7-3 to TRBJ2-1; possibly TRBD2 for D (5 bases). This CDR3 is 15 amino acids long. The germline CDR1 and CDR2 sequences are SGHTA and FQGTGA. V lost 5 bases to trimming and J lost 1 base, with 12 bases between them. CDR3: CASSEGTGSYNEQFF. The CDR3 nucleotides read TGTGCCAGCAGCGAGGGAACGGGTTCCTACAATGAGCAGTTCTTC.

This chain connects TRBV4-1 to TRBJ2-2, with D hard to call. Germline V CDR1 and CDR2: MGHRA, YSYEKL. Trimming removed 0 bases from V and 2 bases from J, with 4 bases in between. This CDR3 comprises 14 residues. The CDR3 sequence is CASSQDLNTGELFF. The CDR3 DNA follows: TGCGCCAGCAGCCAAGATCTAAACACCGGGGAGCTGTTTTTT.

This rearrangement joins TRBV10-1 to TRBJ2-3; D gene unclear. Germline V lookup: CDR1 WNHNN, CDR2 SYGVQD (reference sequence). CDR3 length: 17 amino acids. Trimming removed 0 bases from V and 2 bases from J, with 15 bases in between. CDR3 residues: CASSESGIAGATDTQYF. Here the CDR3 DNA reads TGCGCCAGCAGTGAGTCGGGAATAGCAGGAGCCACAGATACGCAGTATTTT.

The chain uses TRBV5-1 and TRBJ2-7; D uncertain. The CDR3 extends over 13 amino acids. Trimming removed 4 bases at V and 1 base at J, with 9 bases between. CDR1 is SGHRS and CDR2 is YFSETQ in the germline V gene. CDR3 DNA sequence: TGCGCCAGCAGCCAAACACCTTCCTACGAGCAGTACTTC. This gives the protein CASSQTPSYEQYF.

The chain recombines TRBV7-9 with TRBJ2-5, with 15 bases that match TRBD2. V was clipped by 4 bases and J by 4 bases; unmatched bases: 7. Germline V lookup: CDR1 SEHNR, CDR2 FQNEAQ (reference sequence). CDR3 size: 17 residues. Written as DNA, the CDR3 is TGTGCCAGCAGCTCGGGACTAGCGGGAGGAGGGGCAGAGACCCAGTACTTC. Encoded protein: CASSSGLAGGGAETQYF.

In nucleotides, the CDR3 is TGTGCCAGCAGCACGACTATTAGCGATGAGCAGTTCTTC. Its translation is CASSTTISDEQFF. J is TRBJ2-1 and V is TRBV5-6, with a tentative D call TRBD2 (5 bases). The CDR3 totals 13 residues. V shed 4 bases and J shed 8 bases, with 13 bases lying between them. Per the germline V gene, CDR1 is SGHDT and CDR2 is YYEEEE.

This clone was counted ten times or more. The gene calls are TRBV4-1 and TRBJ2-5; tentatively, D is TRBD1 (5 bases). Per the germline V gene, CDR1 is MGHRA and CDR2 is YSYEKL. The CDR3 loop spans 15 amino acids. Trimming left V 1 base short and J 3 bases short, with 12 bases between. CDR3 loop: CASSQVARVEETQYF. As DNA, the CDR3 is TGCGCCAGCAGCCAAGTGGCCAGGGTAGAAGAGACCCAGTACTTC.

Concerning this clone itself: Different DNA sequences within this sample yield the same CDR3. The chain uses TRBV7-9 and TRBJ1-2; 8 nucleotides line up with TRBD1. This CDR3 region has 13 residues. The germline gives CDR1 SEHNR, CDR2 FQNEAQ (reference sequence). The trim removed 5 bases at V and 6 bases at J, leaving 5 bases unmatched. The CDR3 loop reads CASSATTGDGYTF. As DNA, the CDR3 is TGTGCCAGCAGCGCGACGACAGGGGATGGCTACACCTTC.

The genes are TRBV10-3 and TRBJ1-1; 8 positions match TRBD1. The germline V gene has CDR1 ENHRY and CDR2 SYGVKD. This CDR3 region has 15 residues. V lost 5 bases to trimming and J lost 8 bases; unmatched junction nucleotides: 13. The CDR3 bases are TGTGCCATCAGTCCTTCCCCAGGGGGCCCGGTCGAAGCTTTCTTT. Translating it yields CAISPSPGGPVEAFF.

About this clone itself: The germline gene is not matched at one end of the junction; a read error may be the cause. The chain uses TRBV7-9 and TRBJ2-5; no reliable D call. Germline V gene data show CDR1 as SEHNR and CDR2 as FQNEAQ (reference sequence). This CDR3 region has 17 residues. The CDR3 loop reads CASSSLPLGSGQETQYF. In DNA, the CDR3 is TGTGCCAGCAGCTCACTCCCCCTGGGGTCTGGCCAAGAGACCCAATACTTC.

The chain employs TRBV5-6 and TRBJ2-3; a possible D gene is TRBD2 (5 bases). Trimming took 0 bases from V and 3 from J, leaving 8 bases between them. The CDR3 runs to 14 residues. In germline, CDR1 is SGHDT, CDR2 YYEEEE. CDR3 coding DNA: TGTGCCAGCAGCTTGGCCCCGGGAACAGATACGCAGTATTTT. Its translation is CASSLAPGTDTQYF.

The genes are TRBV10-3 and TRBJ2-7; no definite D call. CDR1 ENHRY and CDR2 SYGVKD come from the germline V gene. The CDR3 runs 14 residues. The V and J ends lost 5 bases and 0 bases respectively, with 11 bases between them. In nucleotides, the CDR3 is TGTGCCATCAGTAGAGGCCTTTACTCCTACGAGCAGTACTTC. Protein: CAISRGLYSYEQYF.

This clone was counted a few times. The rearrangement links TRBV6-6 to TRBJ1-2; the D is unclear. Germline V gene data show CDR1 as MNHNY and CDR2 as SVGAGI (reference sequence). The CDR3 has 13 residues. Deletions cut 0 bases from V and 1 base from J, with 3 bases between. The CDR3 spells CASSYSDNYGYTF. The CDR3 region has the DNA TGTGCCAGCAGTTACTCTGATAACTATGGCTACACCTTC.

The rearrangement uses TRBV7-6 and TRBJ2-3, with D tentatively TRBD2 (5 bases). The germline gives CDR1 SGHVS, CDR2 FNYEAQ. There are 13 residues in the CDR3. V lost 5 bases and J lost 2, with 8 bases in between. The CDR3 loop is CASSTGYTDTQYF. The CDR3 DNA reads TGTGCCAGCAGCACGGGATACACAGATACGCAGTATTTT.

The genes are TRBV5-1 and TRBJ2-3; TRBD1 agrees at 8 bases. From germline, CDR1 is SGHRS and CDR2 YFSETQ. V was pared by 4 bases and J by 5 bases, with 9 bases of the junction left unmatched. This CDR3 has 15 amino acids. Written as DNA, the CDR3 is TGCGCCAGCAGCACGACAGGGGTTGGTATAGATACGCAGTATTTT. Translating it yields CASSTTGVGIDTQYF.

The V and J genes are TRBV11-2 and TRBJ2-2; the D is unclear. The CDR3 contains 14 residues. The V gene lost 2 bases and the J gene lost 0 bases, with 4 bases spanning the gap. CDR1 is SGHAT and CDR2 is FQNNGV in the germline V gene. In DNA form, the CDR3 reads TGTGCCAGCAGCTTACTAGCGAACACCGGGGAGCTGTTTTTT. Translation: CASSLLANTGELFF.

This chain uses TRBV11-2 with TRBJ2-5, with 7 bases fitting TRBD2. Germline loops: CDR1 SGHAT, CDR2 FQNNGV. After removal of 4 bases from V and 5 bases from J, the junction contained 13 bases not matched to a gene. This CDR3 is 16 amino acids long. For the CDR3, the DNA is TGTGCCAGCAGCTCCATTTGGGGAGGGATGGTTGAGACCCAGTACTTC. This encodes CASSSIWGGMVETQYF.

The CDR3 bases are TGTGCCAGCAGCGTATTCCCCTGGGGGGGGCCAGAGACCCAGTACTTC. Translated, it gives CASSVFPWGGPETQYF. The chain combines TRBV9 with TRBJ2-5; the D gene is possibly TRBD2 (7 bases). Germline lookup yields CDR1 SGDLS and CDR2 YYNGEE. This CDR3 is built from 16 residues. Trimming took 1 base from V and 4 from J, leaving 17 bases between them.

This clone has only one observation. This chain joins TRBV9 and TRBJ2-1; 9 nucleotides match TRBD2. The CDR3 totals 17 residues. In germline, CDR1 is SGDLS, CDR2 YYNGEE. Unmatched junction bases numbered 11, after V lost 2 bases and J lost 5 bases. The CDR3: CASSVPRAASGDNEQFF. CDR3 in DNA: TGTGCCAGCAGCGTTCCGAGGGCGGCTAGCGGGGACAATGAGCAGTTCTTC. Based on the CDR3 plus reference TRBV9 and TRBJ2-1, the full variable domain is DSGVTQTPKHLITATGQRVTLRCSPRSGDLSVYWYQQSLDQGLQFLIQYYNGEERAKGNILERFSAQQFPDLHSELNLSSLELGDSALYFCASSVPRAASGDNEQFFGPGTRLTVL.